One T cell receptor beta chain is described in this entry. The antigen is unknown. The CDR3 sequence is 16 residues long. The V segment lost 2 bases and the J segment 6 bases; nucleotides outside the gene matches: 10. Germline CDR1 reads MGHRA; CDR2 reads YSYEKL. Amplification of TCR beta CDR3 regions used RNA as the template. HTBI primers were the set used in a first-round RT-PCR of the TCR CDR3. TCRdb analysed the multiplex PCR reads with MiXCR anew, one entry per CDR3 protein. Here the sample spans around 600,000 distinct CDR3 sequences, more than 15% being singletons. The source of the sample is a study of T cells in Graves' hyperthyroidism and ophthalmopathy. Across the study: Sampling of peripheral blood happened at initial diagnosis, prior to any treatment.

The diagnostic basis comprised clinical symptoms, serum thyroxine and TRAb, thyroid ultrasound and orbital computed tomography. Whole-study results and caveats: Most expanded thyroid clonotypes above 0.001 recurred in blood.

The chain carries TRBV4-1 and TRBJ1-5; 7 bases line up with TRBD1. This clonotype originated in a woman between 40 and 50 years old with Graves' ophthalmopathy. Sequencing used blood. The CDR3 loop reads CASSQSDRVLGQPQHF. CDR3 nucleotide sequence: TGCGCCAGCAGCCAATCAGACAGGGTGCTTGGTCAGCCCCAGCATTTT.